This T cell receptor (beta chain) was observed in a study of cytomegalovirus exposure and HLA in healthy donors. Remarks on this clone: Its antigen is not known.

Notes on the study in general: The authors later linked a missense DCLRE1C variant to TCR beta V- and J-gene trimming.

Trimming stripped 5 bases from V and 3 bases from J, with 16 bases between. This CDR3 has 16 amino acids. Germline V gene lookup returns CDR1 MDHEN and CDR2 SYDVKM. The primer mix had 60 Vbeta and 13 Jbeta primers. Sequenced by immunoSEQ multiplex PCR; TCRdb stores in-frame clones only, minus some. The sample lists about 140,000 clones; 77% were seen once. This receptor was identified in a man aged 25-45 years in good health and CMV-seronegative. The sample consisted of PBMCs. The chain couples TRBV28 to TRBJ2-2, with a tentative D call TRBD2 (6 bases). The CDR3 sequence is CASSPPNVADTGELFF. CDR3 nucleotide sequence: TGTGCCAGCAGTCCACCCAATGTAGCGGACACCGGGGAGCTGTTTTTT. The whole variable domain, filled in from reference TRBV28 and TRBJ2-2, reads DVKVTQSSRYLVKRTGEKVFLECVQDMDHENMFWYRQDPGLGLRLIYFSYDVKMKEKGDIPEGYSVSREKKERFSLILESASTNQTSMYLCASSPPNVADTGELFFGEGSRLTVL.